A single sample gave rise to the 25 T cell receptor beta chains below, sequenced in a study of OX40 agonist ivuxolimab in advanced cancers. Measured with immunoSEQ multiplex PCR; TCRdb has only the in-frame clones, and not every one. The sample records about 60,000 clones, 84% being singletons. The source material was CD4+ or CD8+ T cells sorted from blood, sampled in a trial of the OX40 agonist ivuxolimab. These receptors came from an adult with an advanced solid tumor such as melanoma, head and neck, liver or kidney cancer.

The rearrangement uses TRBV5-1 and TRBJ1-1; 9 bases are shared with TRBD1. The germline CDR1 and CDR2 sequences are SGHRS and YFSETQ. The CDR3 has 15 amino acids. The V and J ends lost 4 bases and 8 bases, in that order; junction bases with no gene match: 12. Here the CDR3 DNA reads TGCGCCAGCAGCCTTGGATACGCCGGGACAGGGGAAGCTTTCTTT. Translating gives CASSLGYAGTGEAFF.

The chain joins TRBV28 to TRBJ1-2, with 7 bases that match TRBD1. After removal of 6 bases from V and 2 bases from J, the junction contained 6 bases not matched to a gene. CDR1 and CDR2 (germline): MDHEN, SYDVKM. The CDR3 contains 14 residues. The CDR3 DNA sequence: TGTGCCAGCAGGAAGACAGGGACAAACTATGGCTACACCTTC. Amino acid sequence: CASRKTGTNYGYTF.

This chain links TRBV7-2 with TRBJ1-5; 9 nucleotides line up with TRBD1. The CDR3 runs 16 residues. Germline trimming cut 3 bases from V and 0 bases from J; bases unmatched to any gene: 3. Germline V gene sequence: CDR1 SGHTA, CDR2 FQGNSA. The DNA for the CDR3 is TGTGCCAGCAGCTTCGACAGGGGGTATAGCAATCAGCCCCAGCATTTT. It specifies CASSFDRGYSNQPQHF.

The rearrangement joins TRBV11-3 to TRBJ2-3, with D possibly TRBD2 on 6 matching bases. CDR1 SGHNT and CDR2 YENEEA come from the germline V gene. V was clipped by 1 base and J by 0 bases, with 8 bases between them. This CDR3 region has 15 residues. The CDR3 sequence: CASSLGSGSTDTQYF. CDR3 sequence (DNA): TGTGCCAGCAGCTTAGGGAGCGGGAGCACAGATACGCAGTATTTT.

This clone was found once. The CDR3 is CASTNDRDTGELFF. In nucleotides, the CDR3 is TGTGCCAGCACCAACGACAGAGACACCGGGGAGCTGTTTTTT. The chain is built from TRBV6-5 and TRBJ2-2; possible D gene TRBD1, 5 bases. The CDR3 has 14 amino acids. Trimming left V 7 bases short and J 3 bases short, with 12 bases between. Germline CDR1 is MNHEY and CDR2 is SVGAGI.

This chain joins TRBV6-6 and TRBJ2-7; the D gene is possibly TRBD2 (5 bases). Germline V gene data show CDR1 as MNHNY and CDR2 as SVGAGI (reference sequence). The CDR3 consists of 13 residues. Trimming removed 7 bases at V and 2 bases at J, with 12 bases between. CDR3 residues: CASTLGATYEQYF. CDR3 nucleotide sequence: TGTGCCAGCACCCTGGGAGCTACCTACGAGCAGTACTTC.

V gene TRBV6-5 combines with J gene TRBJ1-2, with 7 bases that match TRBD1. The V gene end was trimmed by 3 bases and the J gene end by 7 bases; junction bases not matched to a gene: 5. Germline V gene data show CDR1 as MNHEY and CDR2 as SVGAGI. The CDR3 consists of 13 residues. The CDR3 loop reads CASSYGTEVGYTF. In nucleotides, the CDR3 is TGTGCCAGCAGTTATGGGACAGAAGTTGGCTACACCTTC.

The J gene is TRBJ2-6, the V gene TRBV11-2; D may be TRBD1 (5 bases). V lost 5 bases and J lost 4, with 12 bases in between. CDR1 and CDR2 from the germline V gene are SGHAT and FQNNGV. This CDR3 is built from 15 residues. As DNA, the CDR3 is TGTGCCAGCAGCCCAGTAGGGGCAGGGGCCAACGTCCTGACTTTC. This sequence encodes CASSPVGAGANVLTF. Full variable domain (rest looked up from reference TRBV11-2 and TRBJ2-6): EAGVAQSPRYKIIEKRQSVAFWCNPISGHATLYWYQQILGQGPKLLIQFQNNGVVDDSQLPKDRFSAERLKGVDSTLKIQPAKLEDSAVYLCASSPVGAGANVLTFGAGSRLTVL.

The J gene is TRBJ2-1, the V gene TRBV7-6; D perhaps matches TRBD2 (6 bases). The V gene's germline CDR1 is SGHVS and CDR2 FNYEAQ. Trimming pared 2 bases from V and 2 bases from J, leaving 10 bases between. The CDR3 length is 15 residues. The CDR3 loop reads CASSLSGSTYNEQFF. CDR3 coding DNA: TGTGCCAGCAGCTTAAGCGGGTCAACCTACAATGAGCAGTTCTTC.

This clone has just a few counts. The chain uses TRBV5-5 and TRBJ1-5; 8 nucleotides agree with TRBD1. The V gene's germline CDR1 is SGHKS and CDR2 YYEKEE (reference sequence). The CDR3 runs 15 residues. Trimming at V came to 4 bases and at J to 7 bases, leaving 10 bases not matched to a gene. The CDR3 sequence is CASSTGQGEWQPQHF. The DNA for the CDR3 is TGTGCCAGCAGCACCGGACAGGGTGAATGGCAGCCCCAGCATTTT.

V and J are TRBV5-6 and TRBJ1-6; D remains ambiguous. Per germline, CDR1 SGHDT and CDR2 YYEEEE. V was trimmed by 1 base and J by 0 bases, leaving 8 bases between them. The CDR3 sequence is 16 residues long. The CDR3 bases are TGTGCCAGCAGCTTGTTCGGGAGCTCCTATAATTCACCCCTCCACTTT. It encodes CASSLFGSSYNSPLHF. Filled out from reference TRBV5-6 and TRBJ1-6, the complete variable domain reads DAGVTQSPTHLIKTRGQQVTLRCSPKSGHDTVSWYQQALGQGPQFIFQYYEEEERQRGNFPDRFSGHQFPNYSSELNVNALLLGDSALYLCASSLFGSSYNSPLHFGNGTRLTVT.

This clone was observed a single time. The chain couples TRBV30 to TRBJ1-5; D gene unclear. V was trimmed by 2 bases and J by 5 bases, leaving 10 bases between them. From germline, CDR1 is GTSNPN and CDR2 SVGIG (reference sequence). The CDR3 length is 13 residues. The CDR3 DNA follows: TGTGCCTGGAGTCCCACAGTGGATCAGCCCCAGCATTTT. Its translation is CAWSPTVDQPQHF.

CDR3 in DNA: TGTGCCAGCAGCTTATTACTAGCGGTAACTTACAATGAGCAGTTCTTC. Amino acid sequence: CASSLLLAVTYNEQFF. The gene calls are TRBV7-9 and TRBJ2-1; 8 bases agree with TRBD2. V was clipped by 2 bases and J by 4 bases; unmatched bases: 7. There are 16 residues in the CDR3. Germline loops: CDR1 SEHNR, CDR2 FQNEAQ (reference sequence).

The chain carries TRBV27 and TRBJ1-1; D might be TRBD1 (6 bases). Germline-derived CDR1 and CDR2 are MNHEY and SMNVEV (reference sequence). This CDR3 spans 17 amino acids. V was cut by 1 base and J by 1 base, with 16 bases left in between. CDR3 nucleotide sequence: TGTGCCAGCAGTTTATTTGCAGGGGCTCTTACGAACACTGAAGCTTTCTTT. Amino acids: CASSLFAGALTNTEAFF.

V usage is TRBV5-1 and J usage is TRBJ1-5; D is unresolved. This CDR3 spans 13 amino acids. Germline CDR1 reads SGHRS; CDR2 reads YFSETQ. V lost 1 base and J 1 base, leaving 3 bases between the germline ends. CDR3 nucleotides: TGCGCCAGCAGCTTGAGGAGCAATCAGCCCCAGCATTTT. This encodes CASSLRSNQPQHF.

The chain is built from TRBV14 and TRBJ2-7; the match to TRBD1 covers 9 bases. With 5 bases clipped from V and 4 bases from J, the junction kept 6 bases outside the gene matches. From germline, CDR1 is SGHDN and CDR2 FVKESK. This CDR3 region has 14 residues. The CDR3 protein is CASSTDRGIYEQYF. In nucleotides, the CDR3 is TGTGCCAGCAGCACCGACAGGGGGATATACGAGCAGTACTTC.

J is TRBJ1-4 and V is TRBV2; 7 bases line up with TRBD1. CDR1 and CDR2 from the germline V gene are SNHLY and FYNNEI. The CDR3 runs to 15 residues. J gave up 7 bases and V 8 bases, and 13 bases lay outside the gene matches. The CDR3 nucleotides read TGTGCCAGCTCACAGATTGGGGACAGTGCTGAAAAACTGTTTTTT. This encodes CASSQIGDSAEKLFF. Using reference TRBV2 and TRBJ1-4 for the parts outside the CDR3, the full variable domain is EPEVTQTPSHQVTQMGQEVILRCVPISNHLYFYWYRQILGQKVEFLVSFYNNEISEKSEIFDDQFSVERPDGSNFTLKIRSTKLEDSAMYFCASSQIGDSAEKLFFGSGTQLSVL.

V usage is TRBV15 and J usage is TRBJ1-5; D ambiguous. Trimming left V 5 bases short and J 4 bases short, with 15 bases between. CDR3 length: 15 residues. CDR1 is LNHNV and CDR2 is YYDKDF in the germline V gene (reference sequence). The CDR3 spells CATSSNFGSNQPQHF. CDR3 nucleotides: TGTGCCACCAGCTCGAATTTCGGGAGTAATCAGCCCCAGCATTTT. Based on the CDR3 plus reference TRBV15 and TRBJ1-5, the full variable domain is DAMVIQNPRYQVTQFGKPVTLSCSQTLNHNVMYWYQQKSSQAPKLLFHYYDKDFNNEADTPDNFQSRRPNTSFCFLDIRSPGLGDTAMYLCATSSNFGSNQPQHFGDGTRLSIL.

The chain links TRBV10-3 to TRBJ1-5, with TRBD1 matching 9 bases. J lost 2 bases, V lost 2 bases, and 4 bases had no gene match. The CDR3 consists of 16 residues. Germline assignment: CDR1 ENHRY and CDR2 SYGVKD. The CDR3 DNA is TGTGCCATCAGTGAGACAGGGGGCCTGGGCAATCAGCCCCAGCATTTT. Translation: CAISETGGLGNQPQHF.

The chain is built from TRBV30 and TRBJ1-6; D gene unclear. Germline lookup yields CDR1 GTSNPN and CDR2 SVGIG (reference sequence). The germline V and J ends were trimmed by 4 bases and 10 bases, with 14 bases remaining between them. The CDR3 runs 13 residues. CDR3 nucleotides: TGTGCCTGGAATTTCCCCCCCGGCTCACCCCTCCACTTT. Translated, it gives CAWNFPPGSPLHF.

The chain carries TRBV7-2 and TRBJ1-1; D ambiguous. With 1 base removed from V and 5 bases from J, the gap between germline ends came to 8 bases. CDR3 length: 13 residues. The germline V gene encodes CDR1 SGHTA and CDR2 FQGNSA. CDR3 nucleotides: TGTGCCAGCAGCTTAGAAGGAGTAACTGAAGCTTTCTTT. Translating gives CASSLEGVTEAFF.

This clone has only a few counts. The chain is built from TRBV4-1 and TRBJ1-2; 9 positions agree with TRBD1. CDR3 size: 15 residues. The V gene's germline CDR1 is MGHRA and CDR2 YSYEKL. Unmatched junction bases numbered 4, after V lost 1 base and J lost 4 bases. DNA for the CDR3: TGCGCCAGCAGCCAAGCTACAGGGGGCGGCTATGGCTACACCTTC. This codes for CASSQATGGGYGYTF.

This clone was observed a handful of times. The chain employs TRBV7-9 and TRBJ1-4, with no clear D. V lost 2 bases to trimming and J lost 4 bases, with 14 bases between them. The CDR3 runs to 16 residues. CDR1 is SEHNR, CDR2 FQNEAQ, per germline (reference sequence). The CDR3 is CASSLMETDLNEKLFF. In DNA form, the CDR3 reads TGTGCCAGCAGCTTAATGGAGACGGACCTTAATGAAAAACTGTTTTTT.

V is TRBV5-1 and J is TRBJ2-5; no reliable D call. This CDR3 spans 15 amino acids. Trimming removed 0 bases from V and 0 bases from J, with 9 bases in between. Germline V gene lookup returns CDR1 SGHRS and CDR2 YFSETQ. CDR3 DNA: TGCGCCAGCAGCTTGGCTAGATTATACCAAGAGACCCAGTACTTC. This gives the protein CASSLARLYQETQYF. Using reference TRBV5-1 and TRBJ2-5 for the parts outside the CDR3, the full variable domain is KAGVTQTPRYLIKTRGQQVTLSCSPISGHRSVSWYQQTPGQGLQFLFEYFSETQRNKGNFPGRFSGRQFSNSRSEMNVSTLELGDSALYLCASSLARLYQETQYFGPGTRLLVL.

The genes are TRBV4-2 and TRBJ1-2, with 7 nucleotides matching TRBD1. CDR1 LGHNA and CDR2 YNFKEQ come from the germline V gene. The CDR3 is made up of 17 amino acids. Trimming took 1 base from V and 2 from J; bases not matched to a gene: 10. The CDR3 region has the DNA TGTGCCAGCAGCCAAGCCGGGACAGCAATTTCAAACTATGGCTACACCTTC. Its protein product is CASSQAGTAISNYGYTF.